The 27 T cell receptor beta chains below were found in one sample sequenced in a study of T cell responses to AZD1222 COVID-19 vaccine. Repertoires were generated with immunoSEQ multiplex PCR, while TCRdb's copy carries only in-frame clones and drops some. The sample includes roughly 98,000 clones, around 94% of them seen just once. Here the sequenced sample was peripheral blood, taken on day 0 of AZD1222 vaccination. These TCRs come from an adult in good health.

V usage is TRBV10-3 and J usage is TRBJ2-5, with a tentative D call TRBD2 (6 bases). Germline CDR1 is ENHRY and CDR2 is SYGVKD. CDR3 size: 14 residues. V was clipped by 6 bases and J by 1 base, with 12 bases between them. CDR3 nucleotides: TGTGCCATCAGCCTTGGGACTCCCCAAGAGACCCAGTACTTC. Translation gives CAISLGTPQETQYF.

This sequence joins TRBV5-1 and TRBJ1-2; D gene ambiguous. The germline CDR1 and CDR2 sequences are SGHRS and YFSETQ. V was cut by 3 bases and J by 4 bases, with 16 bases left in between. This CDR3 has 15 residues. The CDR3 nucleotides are TGCGCCAGCAGCTCCGGACTCACCGGCCCCTATGGCTACACCTTC. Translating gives CASSSGLTGPYGYTF.

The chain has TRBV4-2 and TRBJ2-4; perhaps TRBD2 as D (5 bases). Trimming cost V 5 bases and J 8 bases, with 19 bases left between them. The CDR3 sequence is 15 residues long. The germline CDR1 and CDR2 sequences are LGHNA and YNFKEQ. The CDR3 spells CASSSREGRSDIQYF. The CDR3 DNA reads TGTGCCAGCAGCTCTCGAGAGGGTCGTTCTGACATTCAGTACTTC.

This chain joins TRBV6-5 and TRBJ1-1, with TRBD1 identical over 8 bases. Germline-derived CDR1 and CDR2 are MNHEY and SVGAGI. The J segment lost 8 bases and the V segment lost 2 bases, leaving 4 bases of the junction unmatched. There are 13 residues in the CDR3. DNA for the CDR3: TGTGCCAGCAGTTACCGGACAGGGTCCGAAGCTTTCTTT. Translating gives CASSYRTGSEAFF.

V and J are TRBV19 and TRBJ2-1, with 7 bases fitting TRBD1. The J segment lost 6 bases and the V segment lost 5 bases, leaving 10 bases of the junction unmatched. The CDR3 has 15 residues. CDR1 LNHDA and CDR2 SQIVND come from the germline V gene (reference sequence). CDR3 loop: CASSAPGTETNEQFF. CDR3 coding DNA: TGTGCCAGTAGTGCCCCCGGGACAGAGACCAATGAGCAGTTCTTC.

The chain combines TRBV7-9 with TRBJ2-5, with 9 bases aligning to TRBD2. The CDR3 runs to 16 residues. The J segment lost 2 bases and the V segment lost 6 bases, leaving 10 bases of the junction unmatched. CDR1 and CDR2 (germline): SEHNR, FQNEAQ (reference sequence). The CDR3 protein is CASSYLPGLAQETQYF. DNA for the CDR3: TGTGCCAGCAGTTACTTACCGGGACTAGCTCAAGAGACCCAGTACTTC.

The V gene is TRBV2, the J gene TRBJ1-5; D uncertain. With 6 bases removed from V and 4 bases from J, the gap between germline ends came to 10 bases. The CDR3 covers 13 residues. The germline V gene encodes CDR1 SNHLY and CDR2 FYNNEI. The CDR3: CASRRSLNQPQHF. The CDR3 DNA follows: TGTGCCAGCAGACGCAGCCTTAATCAGCCCCAGCATTTT.

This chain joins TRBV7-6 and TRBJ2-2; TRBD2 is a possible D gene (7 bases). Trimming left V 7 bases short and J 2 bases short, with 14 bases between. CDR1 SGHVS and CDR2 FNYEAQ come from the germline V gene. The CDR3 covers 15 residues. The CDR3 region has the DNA TGTGCCAGCACCTCCGGGGGGCTCAACACCGGGGAGCTGTTTTTT. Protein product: CASTSGGLNTGELFF.

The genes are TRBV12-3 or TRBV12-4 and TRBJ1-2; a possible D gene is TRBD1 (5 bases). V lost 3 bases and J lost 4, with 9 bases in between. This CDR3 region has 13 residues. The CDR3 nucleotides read TGTGCCAGCAGTTTGGGACGGTTCTATGGCTACACCTTC. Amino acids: CASSLGRFYGYTF.

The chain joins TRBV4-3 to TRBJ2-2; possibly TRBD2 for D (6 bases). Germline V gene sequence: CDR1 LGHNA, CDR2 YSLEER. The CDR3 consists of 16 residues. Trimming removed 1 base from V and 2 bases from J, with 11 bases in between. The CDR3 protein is CASSQGRGFNTGELFF. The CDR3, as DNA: TGCGCCAGCAGCCAAGGGAGGGGTTTTAACACCGGGGAGCTGTTTTTT.

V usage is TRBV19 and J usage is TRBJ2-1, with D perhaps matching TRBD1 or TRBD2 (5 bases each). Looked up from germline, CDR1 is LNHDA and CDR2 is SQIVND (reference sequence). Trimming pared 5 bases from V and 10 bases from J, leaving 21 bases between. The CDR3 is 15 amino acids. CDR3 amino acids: CASSFRDLGVGEQFF. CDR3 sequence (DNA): TGTGCCAGTAGTTTCCGGGACCTCGGGGTAGGAGAGCAGTTCTTC.

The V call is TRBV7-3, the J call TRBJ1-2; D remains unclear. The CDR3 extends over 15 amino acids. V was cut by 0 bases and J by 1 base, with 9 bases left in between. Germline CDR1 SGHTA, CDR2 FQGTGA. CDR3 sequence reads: CASSLTGGDNYGYTF. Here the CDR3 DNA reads TGTGCCAGCAGCTTAACTGGCGGAGATAACTATGGCTACACCTTC.

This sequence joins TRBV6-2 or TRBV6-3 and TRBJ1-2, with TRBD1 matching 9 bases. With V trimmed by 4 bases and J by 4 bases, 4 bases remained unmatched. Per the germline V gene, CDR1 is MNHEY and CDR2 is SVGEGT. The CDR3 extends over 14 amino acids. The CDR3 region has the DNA TGTGCCAGCAGTTGGACAGGGGAAGGCTATGGCTACACCTTC. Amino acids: CASSWTGEGYGYTF.

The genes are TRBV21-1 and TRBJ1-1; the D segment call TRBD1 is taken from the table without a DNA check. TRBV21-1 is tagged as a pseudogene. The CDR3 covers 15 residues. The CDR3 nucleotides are TGTGCCAGCAGAAAAACCCCTCAGGGTCCTAAGTACGCTTTCTTT. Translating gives CASRKTPQGPKYAFF.

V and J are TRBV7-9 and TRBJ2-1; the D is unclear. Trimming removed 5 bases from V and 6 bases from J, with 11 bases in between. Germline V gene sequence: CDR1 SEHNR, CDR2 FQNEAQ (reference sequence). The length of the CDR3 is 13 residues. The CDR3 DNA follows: TGTGCCAGCAGCACTGTCGAAGGCAATGAGCAGTTCTTC. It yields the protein CASSTVEGNEQFF.

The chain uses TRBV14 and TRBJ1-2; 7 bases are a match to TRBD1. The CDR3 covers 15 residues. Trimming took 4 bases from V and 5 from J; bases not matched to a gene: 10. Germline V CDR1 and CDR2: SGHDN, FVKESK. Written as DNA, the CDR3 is TGTGCCAGCAGCCCACTCCGGACAGGCGAATATGGCTACACCTTC. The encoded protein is CASSPLRTGEYGYTF.

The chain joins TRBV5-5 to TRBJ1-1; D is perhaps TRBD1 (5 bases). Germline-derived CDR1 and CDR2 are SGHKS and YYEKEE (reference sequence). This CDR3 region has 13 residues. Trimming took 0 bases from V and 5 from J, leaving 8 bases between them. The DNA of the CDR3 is TGTGCCAGCAGCTTGGCGGGGGTGACTGAAGCTTTCTTT. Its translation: CASSLAGVTEAFF.

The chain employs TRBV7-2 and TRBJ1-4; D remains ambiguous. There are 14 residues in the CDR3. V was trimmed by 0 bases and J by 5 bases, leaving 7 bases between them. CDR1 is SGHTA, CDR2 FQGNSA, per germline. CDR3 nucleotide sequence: TGTGCCAGCAGCTTAGCACAATGGAATGAAAAACTGTTTTTT. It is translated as CASSLAQWNEKLFF.

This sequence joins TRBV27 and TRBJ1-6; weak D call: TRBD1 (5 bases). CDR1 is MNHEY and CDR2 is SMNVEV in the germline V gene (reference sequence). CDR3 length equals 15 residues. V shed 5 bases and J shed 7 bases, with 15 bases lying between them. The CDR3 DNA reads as TGTGCCAGCAGTCCTCTAGACAGAGGGAATTCACCCCTCCACTTT. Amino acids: CASSPLDRGNSPLHF.

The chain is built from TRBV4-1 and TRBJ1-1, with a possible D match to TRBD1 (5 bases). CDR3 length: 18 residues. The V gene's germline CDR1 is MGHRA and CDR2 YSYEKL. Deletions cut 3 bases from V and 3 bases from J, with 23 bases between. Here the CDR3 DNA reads TGCGCCAGCAGCCACGCCACGAGAGCGGGGGAAGCGGACACTGAAGCTTTCTTT. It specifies CASSHATRAGEADTEAFF.

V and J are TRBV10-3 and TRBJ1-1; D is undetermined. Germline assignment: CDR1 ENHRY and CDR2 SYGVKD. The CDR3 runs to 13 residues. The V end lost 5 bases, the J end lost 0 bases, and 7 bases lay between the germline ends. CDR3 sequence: CAISPNLNTEAFF. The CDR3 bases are TGTGCCATCAGTCCGAACTTGAACACTGAAGCTTTCTTT.

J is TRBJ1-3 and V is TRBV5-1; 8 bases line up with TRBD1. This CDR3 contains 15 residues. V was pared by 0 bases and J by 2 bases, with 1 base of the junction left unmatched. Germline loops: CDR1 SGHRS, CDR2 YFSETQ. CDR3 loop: CASSLVQGAGNTIYF. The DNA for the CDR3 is TGCGCCAGCAGCTTGGTACAGGGGGCTGGAAACACCATATATTTT. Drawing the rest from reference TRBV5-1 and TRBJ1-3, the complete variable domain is KAGVTQTPRYLIKTRGQQVTLSCSPISGHRSVSWYQQTPGQGLQFLFEYFSETQRNKGNFPGRFSGRQFSNSRSEMNVSTLELGDSALYLCASSLVQGAGNTIYFGEGSWLTVV.

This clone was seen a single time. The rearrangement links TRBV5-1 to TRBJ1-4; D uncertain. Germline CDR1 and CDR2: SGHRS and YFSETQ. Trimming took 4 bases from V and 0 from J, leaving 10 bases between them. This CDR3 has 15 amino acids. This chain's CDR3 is CASSLSSPTNEKLFF. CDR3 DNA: TGCGCCAGCAGCCTTTCCAGCCCAACTAATGAAAAACTGTTTTTT.

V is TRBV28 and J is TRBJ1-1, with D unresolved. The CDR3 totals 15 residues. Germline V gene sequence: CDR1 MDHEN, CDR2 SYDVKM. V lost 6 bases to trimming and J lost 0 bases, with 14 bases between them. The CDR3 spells CASRRAGGMNTEAFF. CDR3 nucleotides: TGTGCCAGCAGGCGCGCCGGTGGAATGAACACTGAAGCTTTCTTT.

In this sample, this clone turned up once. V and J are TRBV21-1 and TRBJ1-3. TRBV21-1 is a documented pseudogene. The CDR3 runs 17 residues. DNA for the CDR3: TGTGCCAGCAGCCCCTCGGGCGGGAGATACTCTGGAAACACCATATATTTT. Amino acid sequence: CASSPSGGRYSGNTIYF.

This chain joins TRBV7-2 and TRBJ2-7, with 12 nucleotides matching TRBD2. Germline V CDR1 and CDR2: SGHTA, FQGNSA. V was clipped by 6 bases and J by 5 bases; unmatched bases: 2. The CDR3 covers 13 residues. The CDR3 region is CASRSSGRDEQYF. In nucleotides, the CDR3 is TGTGCCAGCAGATCTAGCGGGAGGGACGAGCAGTACTTC.

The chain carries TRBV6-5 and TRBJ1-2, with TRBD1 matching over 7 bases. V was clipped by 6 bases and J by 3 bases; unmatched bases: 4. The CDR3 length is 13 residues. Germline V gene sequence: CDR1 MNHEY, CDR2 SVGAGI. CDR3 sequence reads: CASRQGNYYGYTF. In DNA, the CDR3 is TGTGCCAGCAGACAGGGGAACTACTATGGCTACACCTTC.